This is a list of T cell receptor beta chains from one sample in a study of T cell repertoires in cytomegalovirus infection. Their specific antigens are unknown. MiXCR was run by TCRdb on the reads, yielding one entry per CDR3 protein. The data hold some 350,000 distinct CDR3 sequences, with roughly 36% observed a single time. Specimen: cultured PBMCs, collected from culture after CMV antigen stimulation. The source of these receptors is a human donor in good health (CMV status not recorded). Some clones in this sample may be carry-over from other donors' samples. CDR3s include the opening cysteine and the closing phenylalanine or tryptophan. The order of the fields is V gene, J gene, CDR3 protein.

>TRBV7-2|TRBJ2-5
CASKSSGRARETQYF
>TRBV19|TRBJ1-2
CASMDRANGGYTF
>TRBV6-1|TRBJ1-1
CASSYDLVTTEAFF
>TRBV15|TRBJ2-7
CATSSPRTVAYEQYF
>TRBV7-6|TRBJ2-2
CASSLIRELFF
>TRBV6-5|TRBJ1-1
CASSYSFGQGNTEAFF
>TRBV7-9|TRBJ1-4
CASSLTGALEKLFF
>TRBV12-3/TRBV12-4|TRBJ1-4
CASSLWGTEKLFF
>TRBV19|TRBJ2-1
CASSPRAETVNEQFF
>TRBV10-3|TRBJ1-1
CAISPGQGITEAFF
>TRBV24-1|TRBJ2-1
CATSDLAPSGRWAGEQFF
>TRBV7-2|TRBJ2-5
CASSLVLAGGPGETQYF
>TRBV27|TRBJ1-1
CASRLTGRNTEAFF
>TRBV30|TRBJ1-2
CAWSTRGGYGYTF
>TRBV7-2|TRBJ1-5
CASSLVSQMDQPQHF
>TRBV2|TRBJ2-5
CASSVEGEETQYF
>TRBV7-9|TRBJ2-2
CASRPGTGSNGELFF
>TRBV12-3/TRBV12-4|TRBJ1-2
CASSNRDILSGYTF
>TRBV7-2|TRBJ2-7
CASSLALVGTSGRKQYF
>TRBV20-1|TRBJ1-4
CSAGGGYGGKLFF
>TRBV18|TRBJ1-3
CASSSQNSGNTIYF
>TRBV4-2|TRBJ2-1
CASSQDLASSYNEQFF
>TRBV5-4|TRBJ2-1
CASSLVARLTEQFF
>TRBV4-2|TRBJ2-1
CASSQREAVYNEQFF
>TRBV18|TRBJ1-1
CASSRLRDTEAFF
>TRBV7-9|TRBJ1-2
CASSYGQGSNYGYTF
>TRBV6-8|TRBJ2-2
CASRRDLAAGELFF